A selection of T cell receptor beta chains follows, all from one sample in a study of T cells in Graves' hyperthyroidism and ophthalmopathy. MiXCR was run by TCRdb on the multiplex PCR reads, yielding one entry per CDR3 protein. This repertoire shows 300,000 to 350,000 distinct CDR3 sequences, over 15% found once; its top ten account for roughly 49%. The source material was blood. These receptors all come from a woman aged 45-60 years with Graves' hyperthyroidism. Both conserved end residues are part of each CDR3. Fields, in order: CDR3 protein, J gene, clone size, V gene. Rows may omit the clone size; those that give it use once, few, many or a size class.

CASSPRGVGNIQYF TRBJ2-4 - TRBV5-8
CASSFFGGSQPQHF TRBJ1-5 many TRBV28
CASSDLSSTDTQYF TRBJ2-3 - TRBV2
CASSFEGAYNEQFF TRBJ2-1 many TRBV12-3/TRBV12-4
CASSLRPGQETQYF TRBJ2-5 many TRBV13
CASSLAGRGKPQHF TRBJ1-5 few TRBV7-2
CASSPLRGGHSYNEQFF TRBJ2-1 many TRBV28
CASSHQGPRREAFF TRBJ1-1 - TRBV19
CASSLIPPRNTGELFF TRBJ2-2 many TRBV7-3
CASSQDRALEQFF TRBJ2-1 few TRBV4-1
CASSGGASGSNEQFF TRBJ2-1 many TRBV18
CASSPVGALGSGEQYF TRBJ2-7 few TRBV7-9
CATKPTGTGMGSNQPQHF TRBJ1-5 few TRBV19
CAIRQGQGEKLFF TRBJ1-4 few TRBV10-3
CASSPLREQFF TRBJ2-1 many TRBV28
CASRVQGAGGYTF TRBJ1-2 few TRBV6-1
CSARGPGRRSSYEQYF TRBJ2-7 few TRBV20-1
CSVGDRENEQFF TRBJ2-1 few TRBV29-1
CASSTGPNEQFF TRBJ2-1 few TRBV7-2
CASSVRDYTDTQYF TRBJ2-3 many TRBV2
CATSDFPEEAQYF TRBJ2-3 many TRBV24-1
CASSYSWRETQYF TRBJ2-5 many TRBV6-2/TRBV6-3
CASKVLTAMSEAFF TRBJ1-1 many TRBV6-1
CASDLGSRETQYF TRBJ2-5 many TRBV6-2/TRBV6-3
CASSSEVYGYTF TRBJ1-2 many TRBV6-6
CASSDTRRTGGSSAYNEQFF TRBJ2-1 many TRBV11-1
CASSVPSGSSTGELFF TRBJ2-2 - TRBV9
CASSLGAGGETGELFF TRBJ2-2 few TRBV5-6
CASSAADTQYF TRBJ2-3 many TRBV2
CSASTGYGYTF TRBJ1-2 - TRBV20-1
CASSFSQTRYEQYF TRBJ2-7 - TRBV5-1
CASSQARTEDSPLHF TRBJ1-6 many TRBV4-1
CSAIKTPPAGAFF TRBJ1-1 - TRBV20-1
CASSQAGGDVDTQYF TRBJ2-3 few TRBV4-2
CSARPSGIDYEQYF TRBJ2-7 - TRBV20-1
CASSPPTSVEQFF TRBJ2-1 few TRBV7-9
CASSEFPQTQYF TRBJ2-5 few TRBV2
CASRLLARTSGKMNEQFF TRBJ2-1 many TRBV6-2/TRBV6-3
CASTENTGELFF TRBJ2-2 - TRBV6-1
CASSQPGQGGLHF TRBJ1-6 few TRBV4-1
CASSLGGQMNTEAFF TRBJ1-1 many TRBV5-4
CASSPSEEWEGYTF TRBJ1-2 - TRBV12-3/TRBV12-4
CASSAIRDGTGELFF TRBJ2-2 many TRBV6-1
CSASWAGRTGELFF TRBJ2-2 - TRBV20-1
CASSEFRQGDQPQHF TRBJ1-5 many TRBV2
CASSLGTGSMVRGYTF TRBJ1-2 - TRBV18
CASTRDSNEKLFF TRBJ1-4 - TRBV7-8
CASSYGGQPQHF TRBJ1-5 - TRBV6-8
CASSHLDGQNQPQHF TRBJ1-5 - TRBV4-2
CASSGTTSGGTDTQYF TRBJ2-3 - TRBV19
CSAGQSNTEAFF TRBJ1-1 many TRBV20-1
CASSGSSYNEQFF TRBJ2-1 many TRBV2
CASSTDSNEKLFF TRBJ1-4 many TRBV6-1
CASSLAQGGSGELFF TRBJ2-2 few TRBV28
CASSDPGQGTWNEQFF TRBJ2-1 many TRBV2
CASSPYSVYNSPLHF TRBJ1-6 few TRBV5-1
CSASGGAKTQYF TRBJ2-5 - TRBV20-1